This passage covers 14 T cell receptor beta chains from one sample sequenced in a study of cytomegalovirus exposure and HLA in healthy donors. PCR amplification relied on 60 Vbeta primers (plus 13 Jbeta primers). Profiled with immunoSEQ multiplex PCR; TCRdb holds only in-frame clones, not every one. The sample gives around 130,000 clones, 80% to 85% of which show up once; 1.2% is in the top ten. The specimen sequenced was PBMCs. These receptors were obtained from a female donor in good health and CMV-seronegative.

This chain joins TRBV19 and TRBJ2-5; 10 bases align to TRBD1. V was clipped by 5 bases and J by 5 bases; unmatched bases: 14. This CDR3 spans 17 amino acids. Germline V gene sequence: CDR1 LNHDA, CDR2 SQIVND (reference sequence). CDR3 in amino acids: CASSLSPPGQGLETQYF. Written as DNA, the CDR3 is TGTGCCAGTAGTTTATCCCCCCCGGGACAGGGGTTGGAGACCCAGTACTTC.

In DNA, the CDR3 is TGTGCCAGCAGCTCCGAACTAGCGGGGTCCTACAATGAGCAGTTCTTC. Translated, it gives CASSSELAGSYNEQFF. This chain links TRBV5-4 with TRBJ2-1, with 10 bases fitting TRBD2. V shed 3 bases and J 1 base; nucleotides not matched to a gene: 4. Germline-derived CDR1 and CDR2 are SGHNT and YYREEE (reference sequence). This CDR3 spans 16 amino acids.

A single count supports this clone. The chain uses TRBV2 and TRBJ1-1, with a possible D match to TRBD1 (5 bases). The CDR3 totals 14 residues. Germline V gives CDR1 SNHLY, CDR2 FYNNEI. V was cut by 3 bases and J by 1 base, with 9 bases left in between. CDR3 coding DNA: TGTGCCAGCAGTGAGAGGCAGGGGAACACTGAAGCTTTCTTT. Protein sequence: CASSERQGNTEAFF.

The gene calls are TRBV6-6 and TRBJ2-1; TRBD1 matches 7 bases. CDR3 size: 14 residues. Per the germline V gene, CDR1 is MNHNY and CDR2 is SVGAGI (reference sequence). The trim removed 2 bases at V and 6 bases at J, leaving 4 bases unmatched. In nucleotides, the CDR3 is TGTGCCAGCAGTTACGCGGACAGGCTCAATGAGCAGTTCTTC. Its translation: CASSYADRLNEQFF.

To note about this clone: The CDR3 carries no conserved terminal phenylalanine or tryptophan, so it likely arises from a read error. CDR3 residues: CASRGQPNYGYTV. CDR3 nucleotides: TGTGCCAGCAGGGGACAGCCCAACTATGGCTACACCGTC. The chain has TRBV28 and TRBJ1-2; 7 positions match TRBD1. The ends lost 6 bases at V and 2 bases at J; junction bases unmatched: 3. This CDR3 is 13 amino acids long. Per germline, CDR1 MDHEN and CDR2 SYDVKM.

This clone was seen only a few times. The gene calls are TRBV7-2 and TRBJ2-1; 7 positions agree with TRBD2. The V gene end was trimmed by 5 bases and the J gene end by 2 bases; junction bases not matched to a gene: 12. Germline lookup yields CDR1 SGHTA and CDR2 FQGNSA. This CDR3 comprises 17 residues. As DNA, the CDR3 is TGTGCCAGCAGCGGGAGGGGCCCTAGCGCCGCCTACAATGAGCAGTTCTTC. Encoded protein: CASSGRGPSAAYNEQFF.

The chain has TRBV6-1 and TRBJ2-2; 9 bases are a match to TRBD1. V dropped 6 bases and J dropped 4; count of bases not matched to a gene: 6. This CDR3 contains 15 residues. Germline CDR1 is MNHNS and CDR2 is SASEGT. In nucleotides, the CDR3 is TGTGCCAGCAGCCGGTCGACAGGGGGCACCGGGGAGCTGTTTTTT. This gives the protein CASSRSTGGTGELFF.

The V call is TRBV7-9, the J call TRBJ2-2; D possibly corresponds to TRBD2 (7 bases). The CDR3 covers 17 residues. V was shortened by 1 base and J by 0 bases, with 12 bases between the two germline ends. Germline V gene sequence: CDR1 SEHNR, CDR2 FQNEAQ (reference sequence). CDR3 in DNA: TGTGCCAGCAGCTTAGGGGGCGGGGGCACGAACACCGGGGAGCTGTTTTTT. Amino acids: CASSLGGGGTNTGELFF.

The rearrangement joins TRBV6-4 to TRBJ2-2; 11 nucleotides match TRBD1. V trimming: 5 bases; J trimming: 5 bases; junction bases outside the gene matches: 4. The CDR3 consists of 15 residues. Germline V gene data show CDR1 as MRHNA and CDR2 as SNTAGT. The CDR3 DNA follows: TGTGCCAGCAGTAGGACAGGGGGCGAGACCGGGGAGCTGTTTTTT. Encoded protein: CASSRTGGETGELFF.

Concerning this clone itself: The same CDR3 can be traced to other DNA sequences in this sample. This chain links TRBV6-1 with TRBJ1-4; 9 nucleotides agree with TRBD1. The CDR3 has 14 residues. The germline V gene encodes CDR1 MNHNS and CDR2 SASEGT. V gave up 6 bases and J gave up 6 bases; unmatched junction bases: 5. The CDR3 DNA reads TGTGCCAGCAGAGGGGACAGGGCGGATGAAAAACTGTTTTTT. Amino acids: CASRGDRADEKLFF.

The rearrangement uses TRBV9 and TRBJ2-1; 9 nucleotides line up with TRBD2. Germline CDR1 is SGDLS and CDR2 is YYNGEE. The CDR3 covers 15 residues. V lost 2 bases, J lost 4 bases, and 4 bases stayed unmatched. The DNA for the CDR3 is TGTGCCAGCAGCGTCTCTAGCGGGGTTTACAATGAGCAGTTCTTC. Translation gives CASSVSSGVYNEQFF.

This clone appeared once. The chain employs TRBV5-1 and TRBJ2-7; 14 bases are shared with TRBD2. Losses at the gene ends were 0 bases for V and 2 bases for J; bases not matched to a gene: 7. CDR1 is SGHRS, CDR2 YFSETQ, per germline. The CDR3 loop spans 18 amino acids. The CDR3 DNA reads as TGCGCCAGCAGCTTGGCCTCGGGACTAGCGGGAGTCCCCTACGAGCAGTACTTC. Protein: CASSLASGLAGVPYEQYF.

The chain uses TRBV2 and TRBJ1-5; TRBD1 matches 10 bases. The CDR3 totals 15 residues. CDR1 and CDR2 from the germline V gene are SNHLY and FYNNEI. V dropped 0 bases and J dropped 6; count of bases not matched to a gene: 2. The CDR3 DNA is TGTGCCAGCAGTGAAGCGGGACAGGGGCTTCAGCCCCAGCATTTT. It specifies CASSEAGQGLQPQHF.

The chain employs TRBV5-1 and TRBJ2-7, with 12 bases identical to TRBD1. The CDR3 sequence is 14 residues long. The V segment lost 3 bases and the J segment 4 bases; nucleotides outside the gene matches: 2. Germline V gene data show CDR1 as SGHRS and CDR2 as YFSETQ. CDR3 loop: CASSSGQGAYEQYF. CDR3 coding DNA: TGCGCCAGCAGCTCGGGACAGGGGGCGTACGAGCAGTACTTC. The variable domain in full, completed from reference TRBV5-1 and TRBJ2-7, reads KAGVTQTPRYLIKTRGQQVTLSCSPISGHRSVSWYQQTPGQGLQFLFEYFSETQRNKGNFPGRFSGRQFSNSRSEMNVSTLELGDSALYLCASSSGQGAYEQYFGPGTRLTVT.